This T cell receptor beta chain was identified during a study of blood T cell repertoires in COVID-19. On the study more broadly: T cells, B-cell-depleted T cells, or PBMCs supplied cDNA or gDNA.

In the original workflow: Reference gene primer amplification yielded estimated nucleated cell counts. The repertoire was sequenced with immunoSEQ multiplex PCR; TCRdb's copy has only in-frame clones and lacks some. That table supplies the V and J calls and clone size; D and trimming were determined from the DNA. The sample shows about 25,000 clones, around nine tenths of them seen only once. The sequencing sample was made of peripheral blood. The TCR originated in a human donor with active COVID-19. The donor label of this sample is uncertain.

The CDR3 reads CASSRWTGQASSGELFF. In nucleotides, the CDR3 is TGCGCCAGCAGCCGCTGGACGGGACAGGCCAGCTCCGGGGAGCTGTTTTTT. The rearrangement links TRBV4-1 to TRBJ2-2; TRBD1 agrees at 8 bases. This CDR3 is built from 17 residues. Germline CDR1 is MGHRA and CDR2 is YSYEKL. Trimming removed 4 bases from V and 6 bases from J; junction bases left unmatched: 13.